This T cell receptor beta chain stems from a study of T cell responses to AZD1222 COVID-19 vaccine. Using immunoSEQ multiplex PCR, the repertoire was profiled, and TCRdb retains in-frame clones only, with some absent. The table lists 80,000 to 100,000 clones, 80% to 90% of them singletons. With 0 bases removed from V and 5 bases from J, the gap between germline ends came to 19 bases. Germline V gene sequence: CDR1 SGHRS, CDR2 YFSETQ. The CDR3 is made up of 17 amino acids. General study findings and limits: Clonal diversity may have been underestimated in mostly white British donors.

This clone has just one count. Its matching antigen is unknown. The chain links TRBV5-1 to TRBJ2-3; D is undetermined. The sequenced sample was peripheral blood, obtained 28 days after the second AZD1222 dose. This receptor was taken from an adult who received the AZD1222 COVID-19 vaccine. As DNA, the CDR3 is TGCGCCAGCAGCTTGGCCCTTGTCCGAGTGGGTTTAGATACGCAGTATTTT. It specifies CASSLALVRVGLDTQYF.